What follows are 31 T cell receptor beta chains derived from one specimen sequenced in a study of OX40 agonist ivuxolimab in advanced cancers. Repertoires were generated with immunoSEQ multiplex PCR, while TCRdb's copy carries only in-frame clones and drops some. Of some 58,000 clones detected, roughly 80% appear once; the ten largest clones hold around 4%. The sequencing used CD4+ or CD8+ T cells sorted from blood, collected in a trial of the OX40 agonist ivuxolimab. These receptors were obtained from an adult with an advanced solid tumor such as melanoma, head and neck, liver or kidney cancer.

The genes are TRBV2 and TRBJ2-1; 11 bases fit TRBD2. V was pared by 7 bases and J by 7 bases, with 21 bases of the junction left unmatched. The CDR3 totals 19 residues. Germline V gene lookup returns CDR1 SNHLY and CDR2 FYNNEI. The CDR3 is CASTPGYTSGSLLENEQFF. The DNA for the CDR3 is TGTGCCAGCACTCCCGGATATACTAGCGGGAGTCTTCTGGAAAATGAGCAGTTCTTC. Drawing the rest from reference TRBV2 and TRBJ2-1, the complete variable domain is EPEVTQTPSHQVTQMGQEVILRCVPISNHLYFYWYRQILGQKVEFLVSFYNNEISEKSEIFDDQFSVERPDGSNFTLKIRSTKLEDSAMYFCASTPGYTSGSLLENEQFFGPGTRLTVL.

This chain connects TRBV9 to TRBJ1-2, with D unresolved. In germline, CDR1 is SGDLS, CDR2 YYNGEE. The CDR3 extends over 13 amino acids. Trimming removed 3 bases from V and 8 bases from J, with 14 bases in between. The CDR3, as DNA: TGTGCCAGCAGCGACCGGGCCCTGGGGGGCTACACCTTC. Its protein is CASSDRALGGYTF.

V gene TRBV27 combines with J gene TRBJ2-7, with a tentative D call TRBD1 (6 bases). The CDR3 runs 14 residues. The V and J ends lost 5 bases and 0 bases respectively, with 11 bases between them. Germline V CDR1 and CDR2: MNHEY, SMNVEV (reference sequence). The chain's CDR3 is CASSRTGPSYEQYF. The CDR3 DNA is TGTGCCAGCAGTAGAACAGGGCCCTCCTACGAGCAGTACTTC.

There are a few counts of this clone. The J gene is TRBJ1-2, the V gene TRBV9; no firm D call. Germline CDR1 reads SGDLS; CDR2 reads YYNGEE. V lost 2 bases and J 8 bases, leaving 13 bases between the germline ends. CDR3 length: 13 residues. The CDR3 region is CASSVDEAGGYTF. Here the CDR3 DNA reads TGTGCCAGCAGCGTCGATGAGGCCGGCGGCTACACCTTC.

There are a few counts of this clone. The rearrangement uses TRBV5-4 and TRBJ2-7; D ambiguous. This CDR3 has 14 residues. CDR1 SGHNT and CDR2 YYREEE come from the germline V gene (reference sequence). Trimming removed 0 bases from V and 6 bases from J, with 13 bases in between. The CDR3 sequence: CASSLAPSGGEQYF. CDR3 coding DNA: TGTGCCAGCAGCTTGGCCCCGTCGGGTGGCGAGCAGTACTTC.

Here the CDR3 reads CATDMSSGANVLTF. The CDR3 DNA reads TGTGCCACCGATATGAGCTCTGGGGCCAACGTCCTGACTTTC. The chain couples TRBV28 to TRBJ2-6; D ambiguous. This CDR3 has 14 amino acids. V dropped 10 bases and J dropped 0 bases, with 10 bases sitting between them. The V gene's germline CDR1 is MDHEN and CDR2 SYDVKM.

The J gene is TRBJ1-4, the V gene TRBV16; D ambiguous. CDR1 and CDR2 (germline): KGHSY, FQNENV. V shed 2 bases and J shed 8 bases, with 12 bases lying between them. CDR3 size: 14 residues. The CDR3 bases are TGTGCCAGCAGCCAAGAGGGAGAGGGCGAAAAACTGTTTTTT. This codes for CASSQEGEGEKLFF.

The V call is TRBV9, the J call TRBJ2-1; D is possibly TRBD1 (5 bases). CDR1 and CDR2 (germline): SGDLS, YYNGEE. This CDR3 region has 15 residues. V was trimmed by 4 bases and J by 3 bases, leaving 14 bases between them. The CDR3 nucleotides are TGTGCCAGCAGCCCCGAAGGGGCCAGCTACAATGAGCAGTTCTTC. Residues: CASSPEGASYNEQFF. The full variable domain, in which reference TRBV9 and TRBJ2-1 provide the parts outside the CDR3, is DSGVTQTPKHLITATGQRVTLRCSPRSGDLSVYWYQQSLDQGLQFLIQYYNGEERAKGNILERFSAQQFPDLHSELNLSSLELGDSALYFCASSPEGASYNEQFFGPGTRLTVL.

This clone was found once. This chain links TRBV19 with TRBJ2-7; TRBD1 might be the D (5 bases). Germline V gene lookup returns CDR1 LNHDA and CDR2 SQIVND (reference sequence). V lost 4 bases, J lost 7 bases, and 8 bases lay in between. This CDR3 is built from 11 residues. CDR3 protein: CASSNQGEQYF. The CDR3 DNA is TGTGCCAGTAGTAATCAGGGAGAGCAGTACTTC.

This rearrangement joins TRBV28 to TRBJ2-7; TRBD1 matches at 9 bases. CDR3 length equals 14 residues. Germline CDR1 MDHEN, CDR2 SYDVKM. V lost 4 bases and J lost 3; bases outside the gene matches: 4. CDR3 region: CASSWDREDYEQYF. The CDR3 DNA sequence: TGTGCCAGCAGTTGGGACAGGGAGGACTACGAGCAGTACTTC. The variable domain in full, with the rest retrieved from reference TRBV28 and TRBJ2-7, is DVKVTQSSRYLVKRTGEKVFLECVQDMDHENMFWYRQDPGLGLRLIYFSYDVKMKEKGDIPEGYSVSREKKERFSLILESASTNQTSMYLCASSWDREDYEQYFGPGTRLTVT.

V and J are TRBV30 and TRBJ2-5; unclear D gene. V lost 0 bases, J lost 3 bases, and 8 bases lay in between. The CDR3 runs to 13 residues. Germline V gene data show CDR1 as GTSNPN and CDR2 as SVGIG (reference sequence). The CDR3 coding sequence is TGTGCCTGGAGTGTCGGCAGAAAAGAGACCCAGTACTTC. Its translation: CAWSVGRKETQYF. Together with reference TRBV30 and TRBJ2-5, the CDR3 gives the full variable domain: SQTIHQWPATLVQPVGSPLSLECTVEGTSNPNLYWYRQAAGRGLQLLFYSVGIGQISSEVPQNLSASRPQDRQFILSSKKLLLSDSGFYLCAWSVGRKETQYFGPGTRLLVL.

The CDR3: CASSELGLYGYTF. The CDR3 DNA sequence: TGCGCCAGCAGTGAGCTCGGGCTCTATGGCTACACCTTC. The rearrangement joins TRBV10-2 to TRBJ1-2; D is uncertain. CDR3 length: 13 amino acids. V was clipped by 2 bases and J by 4 bases, with 8 bases between them. Germline lookup yields CDR1 WSHSY and CDR2 SAAADI.

By its share, this clone is medium-sized (0.01 to 0.1%). V is TRBV19 and J is TRBJ1-3; a weak D match, TRBD1 (5 bases). Trimming left V 7 bases short and J 8 bases short, with 9 bases between. Germline V gene lookup returns CDR1 LNHDA and CDR2 SQIVND (reference sequence). This CDR3 is 11 amino acids long. The CDR3 coding sequence is TGTGCCAGTATCCAGGGAGACACCATATATTTT. This sequence encodes CASIQGDTIYF.

The chain couples TRBV7-2 to TRBJ2-7, with D unclear. Deletions cut 0 bases from V and 2 bases from J, with 11 bases between. Germline CDR1 SGHTA, CDR2 FQGNSA. This CDR3 contains 15 residues. As DNA, the CDR3 is TGTGCCAGCAGCTTAGCCTCCCATAAGGCCTACGAGCAGTACTTC. The encoded protein is CASSLASHKAYEQYF.

This sequence joins TRBV6-5 and TRBJ1-1; the D is unclear. Germline V lookup: CDR1 MNHEY, CDR2 SVGAGI. The CDR3 sequence is 14 residues long. V lost 5 bases and J lost 0, with 10 bases in between. This CDR3 reads CASSRLTVNTEAFF. CDR3 DNA sequence: TGTGCCAGCAGTCGACTAACAGTGAACACTGAAGCTTTCTTT.

J is TRBJ2-7 and V is TRBV30; tentative D call: TRBD2 (5 bases). The length of the CDR3 is 12 residues. V shed 2 bases and J shed 4 bases, with 9 bases lying between them. The germline V gene has CDR1 GTSNPN and CDR2 SVGIG (reference sequence). CDR3 in amino acids: CAWSFSAYEQYF. As DNA, the CDR3 is TGTGCCTGGAGTTTTAGCGCATACGAGCAGTACTTC.

This rearrangement joins TRBV5-1 to TRBJ2-6, with TRBD1 matching 10 bases. Germline assignment: CDR1 SGHRS and CDR2 YFSETQ. Trimming cost V 4 bases and J 3 bases; bases outside gene matches: 10. This CDR3 has 18 amino acids. The CDR3 spells CASSPRTGGLYGANVLTF. CDR3 coding DNA: TGCGCCAGCAGCCCTCGGACAGGGGGACTGTATGGGGCCAACGTCCTGACTTTC.

This chain connects TRBV9 to TRBJ2-1, with D possibly TRBD2 on 5 matching bases. Germline assignment: CDR1 SGDLS and CDR2 YYNGEE. The CDR3 has 13 residues. The V and J ends lost 0 bases and 14 bases respectively, with 15 bases between them. CDR3 region: CASSVGGRTAEFF. Here the CDR3 DNA reads TGTGCCAGCAGCGTAGGGGGAAGAACAGCGGAGTTCTTC.

This clone has a handful of counts. This chain joins TRBV4-3 and TRBJ2-7, with TRBD1 matching 11 bases. V shed 0 bases, J shed 4 bases, and the junction held 5 bases outside the gene matches. The V gene's germline CDR1 is LGHNA and CDR2 YSLEER. The CDR3 consists of 16 residues. The CDR3 DNA follows: TGCGCCAGCAGCCAAGACATAGGGACAGGGGGGTACGAGCAGTACTTC. The encoded protein is CASSQDIGTGGYEQYF.

The chain is built from TRBV28 and TRBJ1-5; 7 bases are a match to TRBD1. In germline, CDR1 is MDHEN, CDR2 SYDVKM. The V and J ends lost 2 bases and 4 bases, in that order; junction bases with no gene match: 2. The CDR3 loop spans 14 amino acids. CDR3 DNA: TGTGCCAGCAGTTTAGGGACAGTTAATCAGCCCCAGCATTTT. Translated, it gives CASSLGTVNQPQHF.

This clone occurred once. The chain uses TRBV12-5 and TRBJ2-5, with unresolved D. Germline-derived CDR1 and CDR2 are LGHNT and FRNRAP. V was shortened by 0 bases and J by 4 bases, with 12 bases between the two germline ends. The CDR3 is 15 residues long. The CDR3 sequence: CASGLVLGKPETQYF. The CDR3 region has the DNA TGTGCTAGTGGTTTGGTTCTGGGCAAGCCAGAGACCCAGTACTTC.

This chain joins TRBV19 and TRBJ2-5; TRBD1 or TRBD2 may be the D gene (5 bases each). This CDR3 comprises 15 residues. Trimming took 3 bases from V and 2 from J, leaving 13 bases between them. Germline V gives CDR1 LNHDA, CDR2 SQIVND (reference sequence). In DNA form, the CDR3 reads TGTGCCAGTAGTATCGGGGCAGATTATCAAGAGACCCAGTACTTC. This sequence encodes CASSIGADYQETQYF.

This chain uses TRBV28 with TRBJ2-4; D is uncertain. Germline loops: CDR1 MDHEN, CDR2 SYDVKM. The CDR3 totals 15 residues. V lost 3 bases, J lost 0 bases, and 9 bases lay in between. CDR3 in amino acids: CASSFVGLAKNIQYF. CDR3 sequence (DNA): TGTGCCAGCAGTTTTGTCGGATTAGCCAAAAACATTCAGTACTTC.

This chain links TRBV6-1 with TRBJ1-2; TRBD1 might be the D (5 bases). The CDR3 is 15 amino acids. Trimming removed 0 bases from V and 6 bases from J, with 14 bases in between. The V gene's germline CDR1 is MNHNS and CDR2 SASEGT. In DNA, the CDR3 is TGTGCCAGCAGTGAAGCCCCTGCGACGGGGGATGGCTACACCTTC. This encodes CASSEAPATGDGYTF.

The chain joins TRBV11-3 to TRBJ2-5; 7 nucleotides line up with TRBD2. The CDR3 is 16 amino acids. Trimming removed 5 bases from V and 0 bases from J; junction bases left unmatched: 9. From germline, CDR1 is SGHNT and CDR2 YENEEA. CDR3 sequence reads: CASSPEREGYQETQYF. CDR3 DNA sequence: TGTGCCAGCAGCCCAGAAAGGGAGGGCTACCAAGAGACCCAGTACTTC.

The J gene is TRBJ2-7, the V gene TRBV5-1; 11 nucleotides align to TRBD2. The germline V gene has CDR1 SGHRS and CDR2 YFSETQ. V shed 5 bases, J shed 7 bases, and the junction held 11 bases outside the gene matches. The CDR3 length is 15 residues. Written as DNA, the CDR3 is TGCGCCAGCAGGCGGACTACTAGCGGGAGTTTGGAGCAGTACTTC. Translated: CASRRTTSGSLEQYF.

The V call is TRBV7-2, the J call TRBJ2-7; 8 nucleotides match TRBD2. Trimming removed 6 bases from V and 7 bases from J; junction bases left unmatched: 8. Germline-derived CDR1 and CDR2 are SGHTA and FQGNSA. The CDR3 covers 13 residues. The chain's CDR3 is CASSLGRAGEQYF. The CDR3 DNA reads as TGTGCCAGCAGTCTCGGGAGGGCGGGGGAGCAGTACTTC.

V and J are TRBV5-1 and TRBJ2-2, with no clear D. Germline CDR1 SGHRS, CDR2 YFSETQ. V was clipped by 3 bases and J by 6 bases, with 6 bases between them. The CDR3 is 12 amino acids. The CDR3 DNA reads TGCGCCAGCAGCTGGGATTCCGGGGAGCTGTTTTTT. Its translation: CASSWDSGELFF.

The chain carries TRBV6-1 and TRBJ1-5; TRBD1 is a possible D gene (6 bases). The CDR3 totals 15 residues. Germline V gene lookup returns CDR1 MNHNS and CDR2 SASEGT. V was shortened by 7 bases and J by 6 bases, with 19 bases between the two germline ends. The CDR3 nucleotides read TGTGCCAGCACCCATATATCAGGGGCGGCTCAGCCCCAGCATTTT. Translated: CASTHISGAAQPQHF.

The chain uses TRBV2 and TRBJ2-1, with D perhaps matching TRBD1 or TRBD2 (6 bases each). Germline V gene sequence: CDR1 SNHLY, CDR2 FYNNEI. The CDR3 length is 14 residues. The V gene lost 7 bases and the J gene lost 6 bases, with 16 bases spanning the gap. The DNA of the CDR3 is TGTGCCAGCAATGCGGGGACACCGGGCAATGAGCAGTTCTTC. This gives the protein CASNAGTPGNEQFF.

V is TRBV18 and J is TRBJ2-7; D possibly corresponds to TRBD1 (8 bases). The CDR3 has 16 residues. Trimming took 2 bases from V and 3 from J, leaving 17 bases between them. Germline values: CDR1 KGHSH, CDR2 LQKENI. The CDR3 spells CASSPRSTGEGYEQYF. CDR3 in DNA: TGTGCCAGCTCACCAAGGTCGACAGGGGAGGGCTACGAGCAGTACTTC.